The T cell receptor (beta chain) under discussion was sequenced for a study of beta chain features in type 1 diabetes. Study-wide findings and caveats: TCRB CDR3s from Type 1 diabetes patients were moderately but significantly shorter in all four CD4+ subsets.

Germline V gene lookup returns CDR1 SGHTA and CDR2 FQGNSA. The CDR3 length is 14 residues. Trimming removed 1 base at V and 0 bases at J, with 7 bases between. It was one heparinised blood draw, averaging roughly 120 mL, that each donor gave. The authors sorted CD4+ naive, central memory, regulatory and stem cell-like memory cells via CD45RO/CCR7/CD25/CD127/CD95/CD27. As to this clone: What it recognizes is unknown.

The study reverse transcribed the entire isolated RNA, so it sequenced expressed TCRB transcripts. Profiled with immunoSEQ multiplex PCR; TCRdb holds only in-frame clones, not every one. The repertoire has roughly 330,000 clones, roughly 13% of them found once; the top ten carry 0.015%. The clonotype originates from a woman under 30 with type 1 diabetes. The sequencing input was naive CD4+ T cells from blood. The chain uses TRBV7-2 and TRBJ2-7; no clear D. The CDR3, as DNA: TGTGCCAGCAGCTTAGGAGGCATCTCCTACGAGCAGTACTTC. Translation gives CASSLGGISYEQYF.